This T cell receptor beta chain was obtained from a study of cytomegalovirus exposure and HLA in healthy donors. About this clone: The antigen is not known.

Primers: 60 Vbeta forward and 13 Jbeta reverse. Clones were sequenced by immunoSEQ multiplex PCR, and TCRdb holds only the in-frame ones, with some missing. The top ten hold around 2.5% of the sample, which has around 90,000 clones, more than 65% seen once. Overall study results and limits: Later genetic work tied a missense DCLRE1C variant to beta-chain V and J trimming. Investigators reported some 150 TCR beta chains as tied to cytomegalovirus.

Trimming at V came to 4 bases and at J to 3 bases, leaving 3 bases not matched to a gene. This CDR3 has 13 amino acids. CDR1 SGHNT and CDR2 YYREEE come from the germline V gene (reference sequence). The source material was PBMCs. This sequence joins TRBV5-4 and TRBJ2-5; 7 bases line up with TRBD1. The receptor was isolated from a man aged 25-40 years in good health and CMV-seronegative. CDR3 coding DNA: TGTGCCAGCAGCCCGGGACAGAAAGAGACCCAGTACTTC. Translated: CASSPGQKETQYF.